This TCR beta chain was identified during a study of response to subunit inactivated influenza vaccine. Study results and limitations: There was a suggestion from the authors that each seasonal influenza vaccination recruits few new T cells.

This clonotype was found a few times. Antigen specificity is unknown. After removal of 6 bases from V and 4 bases from J, the junction contained 12 bases not matched to a gene. CDR1 is MDHEN, CDR2 SYDVKM, per germline. This CDR3 is 16 amino acids long. TCRdb independently ran MiXCR on the RT-PCR reads; one entry per CDR3 protein. Of about 500,000 distinct CDR3 sequences in the sample, 15% to 20% were seen once. The sample in question was CD4+ T cells sorted from PBMCs, obtained 23 months after vaccination. The chain recombines TRBV28 with TRBJ2-1; the match to TRBD1 covers 7 bases. The receptor was derived from a man between 50 and 70 years old who received an inactivated influenza vaccine. For the CDR3, the DNA is TGTGCCAGCAGCACAGGGGCTCGCAATTCTTACAATGAGCAGTTCTTC. Its protein is CASSTGARNSYNEQFF.